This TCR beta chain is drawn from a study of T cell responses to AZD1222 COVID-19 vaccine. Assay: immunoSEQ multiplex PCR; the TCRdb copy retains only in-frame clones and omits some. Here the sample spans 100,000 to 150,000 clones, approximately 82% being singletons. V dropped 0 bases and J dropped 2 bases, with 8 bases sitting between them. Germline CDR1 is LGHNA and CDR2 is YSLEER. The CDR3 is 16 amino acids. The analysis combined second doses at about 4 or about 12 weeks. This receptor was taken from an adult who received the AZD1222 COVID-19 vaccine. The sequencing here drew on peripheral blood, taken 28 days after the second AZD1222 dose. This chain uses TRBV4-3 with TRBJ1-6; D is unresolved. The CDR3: CASSQEVAPYNSPLHF. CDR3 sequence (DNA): TGCGCCAGCAGCCAAGAGGTTGCCCCCTATAATTCACCCCTCCACTTT.